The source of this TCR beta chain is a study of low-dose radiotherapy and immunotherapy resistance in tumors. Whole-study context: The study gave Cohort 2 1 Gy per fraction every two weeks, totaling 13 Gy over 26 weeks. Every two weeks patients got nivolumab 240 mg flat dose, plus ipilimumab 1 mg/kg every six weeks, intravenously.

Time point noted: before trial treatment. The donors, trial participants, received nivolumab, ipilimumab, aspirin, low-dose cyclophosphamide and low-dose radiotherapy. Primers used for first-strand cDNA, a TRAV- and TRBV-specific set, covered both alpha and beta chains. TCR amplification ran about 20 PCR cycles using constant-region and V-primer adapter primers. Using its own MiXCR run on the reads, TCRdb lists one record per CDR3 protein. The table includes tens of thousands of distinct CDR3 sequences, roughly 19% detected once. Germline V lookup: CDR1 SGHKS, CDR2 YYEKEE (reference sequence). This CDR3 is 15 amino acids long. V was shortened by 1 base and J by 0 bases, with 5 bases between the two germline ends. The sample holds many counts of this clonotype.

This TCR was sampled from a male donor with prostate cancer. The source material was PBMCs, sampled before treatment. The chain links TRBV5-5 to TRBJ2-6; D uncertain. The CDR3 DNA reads TGTGCCAGCAGCTTGAAGAGCTCTGGGGCCAACGTCCTGACTTTC. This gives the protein CASSLKSSGANVLTF.